The clone carrying this T cell receptor beta chain showed up just a few times. The antigen remains unidentified. This specimen comes from a study of cytomegalovirus exposure and HLA in healthy donors. Study-wide context: Caucasian-associated ancestry cluster membership applied to around 76% of some 400 genotyped donors. Broader study findings: More clonal expansion characterized HLA-associated TCR beta chains than equally common others in a later analysis. Presence/absence analyses took donor sequencing depth as roughly uniform. The study had only CMV serostatus as immune exposure information.

The germline V gene has CDR1 SNHLY and CDR2 FYNNEI. Deletions cut 1 base from V and 2 bases from J, with 9 bases between. The CDR3 has 15 amino acids. The study ran its PCR with 60 Vbeta and 13 Jbeta primers. Repertoires were generated with immunoSEQ multiplex PCR, while TCRdb's copy carries only in-frame clones and drops some. Among around 140,000 clones listed, about 61% were seen once. This TCR was recovered from a middle-aged woman in good health and CMV-seronegative. Sequencing used PBMCs. The chain joins TRBV2 to TRBJ1-5; D not resolved. This CDR3 is CASSEGAGGNQPQHF. The CDR3 DNA is TGTGCCAGCAGTGAAGGGGCGGGAGGCAATCAGCCCCAGCATTTT. The variable domain in full, completed from reference TRBV2 and TRBJ1-5, reads EPEVTQTPSHQVTQMGQEVILRCVPISNHLYFYWYRQILGQKVEFLVSFYNNEISEKSEIFDDQFSVERPDGSNFTLKIRSTKLEDSAMYFCASSEGAGGNQPQHFGDGTRLSIL.